The 26 T cell receptor beta chains below all came from one sample that was sequenced in a study of blood T cell repertoires in COVID-19. Sequenced by immunoSEQ multiplex PCR; TCRdb stores in-frame clones only, minus some. In the table there are roughly 76,000 clones, roughly 85% of which are singletons. Sequencing was carried out using peripheral blood. These receptors all stem from a woman in her 70s with acute or convalescent COVID-19.

The chain uses TRBV2 and TRBJ2-1; 12 nucleotides align to TRBD2. Germline V gene lookup returns CDR1 SNHLY and CDR2 FYNNEI. The J segment lost 0 bases and the V segment lost 6 bases, leaving 6 bases of the junction unmatched. CDR3 length equals 17 residues. The chain's CDR3 is CASRLAGGPSSYNEQFF. CDR3 nucleotides: TGTGCCAGCAGACTAGCGGGAGGCCCCAGCTCCTACAATGAGCAGTTCTTC.

The gene calls are TRBV29-1 and TRBJ2-7; D is possibly TRBD2 (6 bases). CDR1 and CDR2 (germline): SQVTM, ANQGSEA. This CDR3 is built from 11 residues. V lost 4 bases, J lost 3 bases, and 7 bases lay in between. The CDR3 sequence: CSVGGDYEQYF. In DNA, the CDR3 is TGCAGCGTTGGGGGGGACTACGAGCAGTACTTC.

V and J are TRBV3-1 (or the pseudogene TRBV3-2) and TRBJ2-7, with 8 bases identical to TRBD2. Germline V gives CDR1 LGHDT, CDR2 YNNKEL (reference sequence). CDR3 length: 15 amino acids. V lost 1 base, J lost 3 bases, and 5 bases stayed unmatched. CDR3 bases: TGTGCCAGCAGCCAAGGCCCGAGCGGGAGCTACGAGCAGTACTTC. It yields the protein CASSQGPSGSYEQYF.

This chain joins TRBV19 and TRBJ2-6; 10 bases are a match to TRBD1. This CDR3 contains 16 residues. Germline assignment: CDR1 LNHDA and CDR2 SQIVND (reference sequence). Germline trimming cut 4 bases from V and 2 bases from J; bases unmatched to any gene: 2. CDR3 region: CASSRQGAPGANVLTF. The CDR3 DNA sequence: TGTGCCAGTAGTAGACAGGGGGCGCCTGGGGCCAACGTCCTGACTTTC.

V gene TRBV29-1 combines with J gene TRBJ2-1, with TRBD2 as a possible D gene (6 bases). Trimming took 6 bases from V and 5 from J, leaving 17 bases between them. This CDR3 contains 14 residues. Germline V gene lookup returns CDR1 SQVTM and CDR2 ANQGSEA. CDR3 sequence: CSVPRFGTDNEQFF. The CDR3 nucleotides read TGCAGCGTCCCCCGGTTCGGGACTGACAATGAGCAGTTCTTC.

This clone was seen only a few times. The J gene is TRBJ2-3, the V gene TRBV7-3, with 16 bases that match TRBD2. Germline CDR1 reads SGHTA; CDR2 reads FQGTGA. J lost 4 bases, V lost 5 bases, and 9 bases had no gene match. This CDR3 is built from 18 residues. CDR3 in DNA: TGTGCCAGCAGCCCTGGGACTAGCGGGAGGGCCGTTGCAGATACGCAGTATTTT. Its translation: CASSPGTSGRAVADTQYF.

The chain is built from TRBV3-1 (or the pseudogene TRBV3-2) and TRBJ1-1, with 7 bases that match TRBD1. J was trimmed by 1 base and V by 1 base; bases with no gene match: 12. This CDR3 has 18 amino acids. Germline V gene data show CDR1 as LGHDT and CDR2 as YNNKEL (reference sequence). In nucleotides, the CDR3 is TGTGCCAGCAGCCAAGTCTTAGGAGCAGGGGGTACGAACACTGAAGCTTTCTTT. Translation gives CASSQVLGAGGTNTEAFF.

The chain employs TRBV5-1 and TRBJ1-5, with 10 bases aligning to TRBD1. The CDR3 runs to 15 residues. J gave up 2 bases and V 4 bases, and 3 bases lay outside the gene matches. Germline assignment: CDR1 SGHRS and CDR2 YFSETQ. For the CDR3, the DNA is TGCGCCAGCAGCCCAGGGACAGGGGGCAATCAGCCCCAGCATTTT. Translated: CASSPGTGGNQPQHF. Full variable domain (outside the CDR3, taken from reference TRBV5-1 and TRBJ1-5): KAGVTQTPRYLIKTRGQQVTLSCSPISGHRSVSWYQQTPGQGLQFLFEYFSETQRNKGNFPGRFSGRQFSNSRSEMNVSTLELGDSALYLCASSPGTGGNQPQHFGDGTRLSIL.

The V call is TRBV19, the J call TRBJ1-5; D might be TRBD1 (5 bases). The CDR3 covers 18 residues. Trimming stripped 2 bases from V and 2 bases from J, with 19 bases between. From germline, CDR1 is LNHDA and CDR2 SQIVND (reference sequence). The CDR3 spells CASSIRPPGNLGNQPQHF. The DNA for the CDR3 is TGTGCCAGTAGTATACGCCCCCCAGGGAATCTGGGCAATCAGCCCCAGCATTTT.

The genes are TRBV7-8 and TRBJ1-1, with 9 bases lining up with TRBD1. The CDR3 sequence is 14 residues long. Germline V CDR1 and CDR2: SGHVS, FQNEAQ. The V gene end was trimmed by 0 bases and the J gene end by 6 bases; junction bases not matched to a gene: 2. CDR3 DNA sequence: TGTGCCAGCAGCTTAGCGAGACAGGGGGCTGAAGCTTTCTTT. It is translated as CASSLARQGAEAFF.

The rearrangement joins TRBV1 to TRBJ1-6; the DNA was not used to check the table's D call, TRBD1. TRBV1 is classified as a pseudogene. The CDR3 runs to 22 residues. The CDR3 region is CTSSRPGTVIARQGALNSPLHF. CDR3 bases: TGCACCAGCAGCCGACCAGGTACGGTTATAGCGCGGCAGGGGGCTCTAAATTCACCCCTCCACTTT.

This CDR3 is CATNRGETYNEQFF. The CDR3 DNA sequence: TGTGCCACTAACAGGGGGGAGACCTACAATGAGCAGTTCTTC. This chain links TRBV19 with TRBJ2-1; 8 nucleotides match TRBD1. The CDR3 loop spans 14 amino acids. V lost 10 bases, J lost 2 bases, and 7 bases stayed unmatched. CDR1 LNHDA and CDR2 SQIVND come from the germline V gene (reference sequence).

The V gene is TRBV5-1, the J gene TRBJ2-7; 7 bases are a match to TRBD1. The germline V gene has CDR1 SGHRS and CDR2 YFSETQ. J gave up 0 bases and V 4 bases, and 7 bases lay outside the gene matches. The CDR3 totals 15 residues. CDR3: CASSTQGESSYEQYF. As DNA, the CDR3 is TGCGCCAGCAGCACCCAGGGGGAGAGCTCCTACGAGCAGTACTTC.

The CDR3 reads CATSPQSTDTQYF. CDR3 DNA sequence: TGTGCCACCAGCCCCCAAAGCACAGATACGCAGTATTTT. The chain carries TRBV15 and TRBJ2-3; D call uncertain. V gave up 5 bases and J gave up 0 bases, with 6 bases separating them. This CDR3 is 13 amino acids long. Germline CDR1 is LNHNV and CDR2 is YYDKDF (reference sequence).

The chain is built from TRBV5-8 and TRBJ1-2; 8 bases line up with TRBD1. The germline V gene encodes CDR1 SGHTS and CDR2 YDEGEE. With 4 bases clipped from V and 4 bases from J, the junction kept 0 bases outside the gene matches. CDR3 size: 12 residues. This CDR3 is CASSDRGYGYTF. The CDR3 coding sequence is TGTGCCAGCAGCGACAGGGGCTATGGCTACACCTTC. The full variable domain, in which reference TRBV5-8 and TRBJ1-2 provide the parts outside the CDR3, is EAGVTQSPTHLIKTRGQQATLRCSPISGHTSVYWYQQALGLGLQFLLWYDEGEERNRGNFPPRFSGRQFPNYSSELNVNALELEDSALYLCASSDRGYGYTFGSGTRLTVV.

The chain combines TRBV3-1 (or the pseudogene TRBV3-2) with TRBJ2-7; D unresolved. This CDR3 is built from 13 residues. Per the germline V gene, CDR1 is LGHDT and CDR2 is YNNKEL (reference sequence). Trimming removed 1 base from V and 7 bases from J, with 11 bases in between. This CDR3 is CASSQVGNGEQYF. Written as DNA, the CDR3 is TGTGCCAGCAGCCAAGTTGGTAACGGGGAGCAGTACTTC.

This chain joins TRBV9 and TRBJ2-4; a weak D match, TRBD2 (6 bases). This CDR3 contains 15 residues. With 0 bases removed from V and 1 base from J, the gap between germline ends came to 8 bases. Germline lookup yields CDR1 SGDLS and CDR2 YYNGEE. CDR3: CASSVGRGAKNIQYF. The CDR3 bases are TGTGCCAGCAGCGTAGGACGGGGGGCCAAAAACATTCAGTACTTC.

The J gene is TRBJ2-1, the V gene TRBV2, with 11 positions matching TRBD2. Trimming removed 6 bases from V and 7 bases from J; junction bases left unmatched: 11. The V gene's germline CDR1 is SNHLY and CDR2 FYNNEI. The CDR3 has 16 residues. Written as DNA, the CDR3 is TGTGCCAGCAGGCTACTAGCGGGAGTCCAGAATAATGAGCAGTTCTTC. It codes for CASRLLAGVQNNEQFF.

The chain recombines TRBV19 with TRBJ2-7; 7 nucleotides agree with TRBD2. CDR3 size: 15 residues. Trimming at V came to 3 bases and at J to 6 bases, leaving 11 bases not matched to a gene. CDR1 is LNHDA and CDR2 is SQIVND in the germline V gene (reference sequence). The chain's CDR3 is CASSMGRGLMIEQYF. The CDR3 DNA follows: TGTGCCAGTAGTATGGGGAGGGGTTTGATGATCGAGCAGTACTTC.

This clone was seen a handful of times. The chain combines TRBV10-3 with TRBJ2-2; TRBD1 agrees at 9 bases. This CDR3 region has 14 residues. Germline-derived CDR1 and CDR2 are ENHRY and SYGVKD. With V trimmed by 4 bases and J by 10 bases, 7 bases remained unmatched. The CDR3 protein is CAISVNRGLEELFF. CDR3 nucleotide sequence: TGTGCCATCAGTGTAAACAGGGGGCTGGAGGAGCTGTTTTTT.

The J gene is TRBJ2-5, the V gene TRBV27; D is perhaps TRBD2 (5 bases). The CDR3 loop spans 16 amino acids. Germline V lookup: CDR1 MNHEY, CDR2 SMNVEV (reference sequence). Trimming removed 3 bases from V and 5 bases from J, with 19 bases in between. DNA for the CDR3: TGTGCCAGCAGTTTCGGGCCCGCGGACTCCAGCGAGACCCAGTACTTC. Residues: CASSFGPADSSETQYF.

This clone has a single count. The chain employs TRBV7-2 and TRBJ2-7; D perhaps matches TRBD2 (5 bases). CDR1 SGHTA and CDR2 FQGNSA come from the germline V gene. V was shortened by 3 bases and J by 6 bases, with 15 bases between the two germline ends. The CDR3 loop spans 14 amino acids. For the CDR3, the DNA is TGTGCCAGCAGCTTTACGAGGGCCGTGGCCGAGCAGTACTTC. Amino acid sequence: CASSFTRAVAEQYF.

This rearrangement joins TRBV3-1 (or the pseudogene TRBV3-2) to TRBJ2-2, with 7 bases matching TRBD1. CDR1 is LGHDT and CDR2 is YNNKEL in the germline V gene (reference sequence). Germline trimming cut 4 bases from V and 1 base from J; bases unmatched to any gene: 6. CDR3 length: 16 residues. Written as DNA, the CDR3 is TGTGCCAGCAGCCCCCTATGGACAGGGAACACCGGGGAGCTGTTTTTT. Translated, it gives CASSPLWTGNTGELFF.

The V call is TRBV12-3 or TRBV12-4, the J call TRBJ1-5, with D uncertain. The V and J ends lost 1 base and 6 bases respectively, with 7 bases between them. The CDR3 contains 13 residues. CDR3 amino acids: CASSLGRSQPQHF. DNA for the CDR3: TGTGCCAGCAGTTTAGGGCGGAGTCAGCCCCAGCATTTT.

The chain combines TRBV6-5 with TRBJ2-7, with a possible D match to TRBD1 (5 bases). With 7 bases removed from V and 5 bases from J, the gap between germline ends came to 18 bases. The CDR3 has 14 amino acids. Germline values: CDR1 MNHEY, CDR2 SVGAGI. The CDR3 loop is CASNRKGLTHEQYF. As DNA, the CDR3 is TGTGCCAGCAATCGTAAGGGGTTGACCCACGAGCAGTACTTC.

This clone has only one observation. The V gene is TRBV2, the J gene TRBJ2-1; the match to TRBD1 covers 7 bases. J lost 5 bases, V lost 5 bases, and 9 bases had no gene match. The CDR3 covers 15 residues. From germline, CDR1 is SNHLY and CDR2 FYNNEI. Here the CDR3 DNA reads TGTGCCAGCAGTCGGGACAGATTTTCCGACAATGAGCAGTTCTTC. Its protein is CASSRDRFSDNEQFF.